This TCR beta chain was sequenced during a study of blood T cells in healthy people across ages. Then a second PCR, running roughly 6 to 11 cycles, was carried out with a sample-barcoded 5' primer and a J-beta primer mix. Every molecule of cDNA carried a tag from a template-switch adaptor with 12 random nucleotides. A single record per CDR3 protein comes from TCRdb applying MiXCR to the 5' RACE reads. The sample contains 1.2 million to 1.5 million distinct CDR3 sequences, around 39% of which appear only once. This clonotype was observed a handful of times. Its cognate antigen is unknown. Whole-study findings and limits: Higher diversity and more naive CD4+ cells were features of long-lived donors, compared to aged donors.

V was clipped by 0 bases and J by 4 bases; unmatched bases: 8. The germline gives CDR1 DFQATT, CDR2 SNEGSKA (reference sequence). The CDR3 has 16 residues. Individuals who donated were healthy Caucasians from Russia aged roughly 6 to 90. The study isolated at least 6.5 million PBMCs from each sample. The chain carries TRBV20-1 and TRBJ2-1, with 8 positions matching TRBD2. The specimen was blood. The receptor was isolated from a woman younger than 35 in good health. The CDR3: CSAREGSGVLYNEQFF. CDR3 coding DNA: TGCAGTGCTAGAGAGGGTAGCGGGGTCTTATACAATGAGCAGTTCTTC.